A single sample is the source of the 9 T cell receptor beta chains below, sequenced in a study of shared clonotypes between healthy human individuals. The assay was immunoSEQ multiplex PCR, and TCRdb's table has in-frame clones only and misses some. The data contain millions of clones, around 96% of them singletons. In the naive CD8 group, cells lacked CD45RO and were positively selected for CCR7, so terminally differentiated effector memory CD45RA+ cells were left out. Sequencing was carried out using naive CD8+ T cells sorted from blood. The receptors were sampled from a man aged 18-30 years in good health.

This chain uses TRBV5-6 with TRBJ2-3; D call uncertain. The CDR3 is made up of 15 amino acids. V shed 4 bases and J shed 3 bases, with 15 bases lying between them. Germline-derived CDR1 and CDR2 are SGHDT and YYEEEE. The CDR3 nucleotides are TGTGCCAGCAGCCTGTGGGGTGGGATTACAGATACGCAGTATTTT. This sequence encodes CASSLWGGITDTQYF.

The CDR3 DNA is TGTGCCACCAGCAGAAGTGGGACTAGCGGGACCATCGAGCAGTACTTC. It is translated as CATSRSGTSGTIEQYF. This sequence joins TRBV15 and TRBJ2-7; TRBD2 agrees at 13 bases. Per germline, CDR1 LNHNV and CDR2 YYDKDF (reference sequence). The CDR3 totals 16 residues. V lost 2 bases to trimming and J lost 6 bases; unmatched junction nucleotides: 7.

The CDR3: CASSLILQDGRPQHF. The CDR3 DNA reads as TGTGCCAGCAGTTTAATCCTGCAAGATGGTCGGCCCCAGCATTTT. V is TRBV28 and J is TRBJ1-5, with D unresolved. V was shortened by 2 bases and J by 9 bases, with 17 bases between the two germline ends. CDR3 size: 15 residues. Looked up from germline, CDR1 is MDHEN and CDR2 is SYDVKM. Looking up the rest from reference TRBV28 and TRBJ1-5 gives the full variable domain: DVKVTQSSRYLVKRTGEKVFLECVQDMDHENMFWYRQDPGLGLRLIYFSYDVKMKEKGDIPEGYSVSREKKERFSLILESASTNQTSMYLCASSLILQDGRPQHFGDGTRLSIL.

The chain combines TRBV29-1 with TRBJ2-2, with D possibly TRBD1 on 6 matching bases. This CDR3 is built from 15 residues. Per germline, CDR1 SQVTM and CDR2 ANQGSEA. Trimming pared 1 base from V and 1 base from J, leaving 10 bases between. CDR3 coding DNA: TGCAGCGTTGAAGGGCAGGGGAAGAACACCGGGGAGCTGTTTTTT. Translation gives CSVEGQGKNTGELFF.

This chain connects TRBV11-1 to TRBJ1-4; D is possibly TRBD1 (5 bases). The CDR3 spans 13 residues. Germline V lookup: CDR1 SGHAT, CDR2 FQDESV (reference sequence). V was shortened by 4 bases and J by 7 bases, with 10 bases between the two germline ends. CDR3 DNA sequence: TGTGCCAGCAGCTCGGGGGAAGGTGAAAAACTGTTTTTT. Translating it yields CASSSGEGEKLFF.

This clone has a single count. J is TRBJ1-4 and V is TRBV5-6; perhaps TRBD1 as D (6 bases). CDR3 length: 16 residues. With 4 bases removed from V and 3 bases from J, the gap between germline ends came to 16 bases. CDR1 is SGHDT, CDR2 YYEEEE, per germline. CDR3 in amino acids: CASSTPWGAANEKLFF. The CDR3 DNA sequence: TGTGCCAGCAGCACGCCTTGGGGGGCTGCTAATGAAAAACTGTTTTTT.

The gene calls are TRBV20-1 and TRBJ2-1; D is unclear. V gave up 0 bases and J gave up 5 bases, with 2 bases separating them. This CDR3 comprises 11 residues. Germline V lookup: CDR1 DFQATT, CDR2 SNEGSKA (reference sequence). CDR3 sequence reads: CSARDDNEQFF. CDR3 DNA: TGCAGTGCTAGAGACGACAATGAGCAGTTCTTC.

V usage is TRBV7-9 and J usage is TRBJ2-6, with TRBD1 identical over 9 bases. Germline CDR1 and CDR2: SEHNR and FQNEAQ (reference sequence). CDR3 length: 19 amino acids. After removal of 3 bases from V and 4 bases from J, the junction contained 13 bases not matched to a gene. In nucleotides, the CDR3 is TGTGCCAGCAGCTTTGCGGGACAGGGCCTTTTGGTGGGGGCCAACGTCCTGACTTTC. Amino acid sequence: CASSFAGQGLLVGANVLTF.

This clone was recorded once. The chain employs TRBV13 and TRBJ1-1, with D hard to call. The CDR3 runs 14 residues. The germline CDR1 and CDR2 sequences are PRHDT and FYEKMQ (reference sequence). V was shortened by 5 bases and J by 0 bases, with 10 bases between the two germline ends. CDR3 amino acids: CASSPSIMNTEAFF. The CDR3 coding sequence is TGTGCCAGCAGCCCCAGTATCATGAACACTGAAGCTTTCTTT. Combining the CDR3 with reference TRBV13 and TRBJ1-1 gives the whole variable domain AAGVIQSPRHLIKEKRETATLKCYPIPRHDTVYWYQQGPGQDPQFLISFYEKMQSDKGSIPDRFSAQQFSDYHSELNMSSLELGDSALYFCASSPSIMNTEAFFGQGTRLTVV.